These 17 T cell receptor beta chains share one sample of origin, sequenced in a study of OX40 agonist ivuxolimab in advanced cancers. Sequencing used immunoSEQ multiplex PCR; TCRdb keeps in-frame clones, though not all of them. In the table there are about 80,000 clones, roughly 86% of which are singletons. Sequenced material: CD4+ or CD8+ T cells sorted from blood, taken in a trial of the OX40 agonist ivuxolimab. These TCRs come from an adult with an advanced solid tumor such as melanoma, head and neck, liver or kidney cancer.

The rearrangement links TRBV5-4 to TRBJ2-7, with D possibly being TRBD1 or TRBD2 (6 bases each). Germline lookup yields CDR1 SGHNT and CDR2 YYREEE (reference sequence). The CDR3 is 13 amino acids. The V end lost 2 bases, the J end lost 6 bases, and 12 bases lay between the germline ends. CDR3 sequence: CASSFSGAPEQYF. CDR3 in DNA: TGTGCCAGCAGCTTCTCGGGGGCCCCCGAGCAGTACTTC.

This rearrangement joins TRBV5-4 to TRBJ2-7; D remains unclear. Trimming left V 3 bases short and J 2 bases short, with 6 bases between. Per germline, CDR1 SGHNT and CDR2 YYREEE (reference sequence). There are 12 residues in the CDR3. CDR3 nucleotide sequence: TGTGCCAGCAGCTCAGGCACCTACGAGCAGTACTTC. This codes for CASSSGTYEQYF.

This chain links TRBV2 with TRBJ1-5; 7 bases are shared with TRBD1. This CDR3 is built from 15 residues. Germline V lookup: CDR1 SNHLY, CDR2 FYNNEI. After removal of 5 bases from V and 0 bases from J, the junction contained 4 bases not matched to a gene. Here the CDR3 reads CASSLNRGSNQPQHF. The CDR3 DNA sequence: TGTGCCAGCAGTCTAAACAGGGGTAGCAATCAGCCCCAGCATTTT.

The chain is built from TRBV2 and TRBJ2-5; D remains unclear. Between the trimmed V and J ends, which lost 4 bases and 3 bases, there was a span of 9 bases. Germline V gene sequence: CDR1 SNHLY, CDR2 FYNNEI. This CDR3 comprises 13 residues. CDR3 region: CASSVNDKETQYF. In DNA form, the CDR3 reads TGTGCCAGCAGTGTAAATGACAAAGAGACCCAGTACTTC.

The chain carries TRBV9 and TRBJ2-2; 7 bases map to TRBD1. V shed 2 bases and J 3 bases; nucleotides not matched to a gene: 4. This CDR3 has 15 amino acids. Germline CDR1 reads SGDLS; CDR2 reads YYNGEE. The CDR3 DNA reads TGTGCCAGCAGCGTCAGGGGGACGGACACCGGGGAGCTGTTTTTT. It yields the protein CASSVRGTDTGELFF.

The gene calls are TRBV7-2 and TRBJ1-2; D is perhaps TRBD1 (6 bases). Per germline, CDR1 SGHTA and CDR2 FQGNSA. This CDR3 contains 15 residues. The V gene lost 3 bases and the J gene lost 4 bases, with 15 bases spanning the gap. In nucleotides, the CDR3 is TGTGCCAGCAGCTTCCGGGACACGGCCTTCTATGGCTACACCTTC. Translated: CASSFRDTAFYGYTF.

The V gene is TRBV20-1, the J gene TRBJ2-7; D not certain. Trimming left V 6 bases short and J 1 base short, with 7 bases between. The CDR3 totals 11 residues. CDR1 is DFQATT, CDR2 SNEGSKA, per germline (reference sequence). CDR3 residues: CSALRSYEQYF. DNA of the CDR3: TGCAGTGCCCTTCGTTCCTACGAGCAGTACTTC.

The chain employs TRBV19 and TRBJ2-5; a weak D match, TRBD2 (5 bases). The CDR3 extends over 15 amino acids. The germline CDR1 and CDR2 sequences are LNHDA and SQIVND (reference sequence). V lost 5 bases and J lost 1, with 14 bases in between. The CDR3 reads CASSALLGSQETQYF. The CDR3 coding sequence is TGTGCCAGTAGTGCGCTACTAGGATCCCAAGAGACCCAGTACTTC.

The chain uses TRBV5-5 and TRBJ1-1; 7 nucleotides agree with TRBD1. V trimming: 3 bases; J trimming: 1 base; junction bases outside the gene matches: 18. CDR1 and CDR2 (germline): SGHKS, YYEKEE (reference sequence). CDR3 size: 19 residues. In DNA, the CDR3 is TGTGCCAGCAGCTCCCGGGACAGACTACTCCTGCCGCGGAACACTGAAGCTTTCTTT. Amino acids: CASSSRDRLLLPRNTEAFF.

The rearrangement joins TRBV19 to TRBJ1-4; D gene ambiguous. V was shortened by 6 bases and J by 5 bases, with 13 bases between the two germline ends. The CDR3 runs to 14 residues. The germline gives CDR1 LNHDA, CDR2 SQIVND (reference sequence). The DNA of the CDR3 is TGTGCCAGTAGAGGACTCCCACAAAATGAAAAACTGTTTTTT. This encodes CASRGLPQNEKLFF.

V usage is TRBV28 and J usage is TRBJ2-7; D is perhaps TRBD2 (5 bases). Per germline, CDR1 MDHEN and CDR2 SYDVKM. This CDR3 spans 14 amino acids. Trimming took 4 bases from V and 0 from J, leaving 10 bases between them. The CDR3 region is CASSSLTISYEQYF. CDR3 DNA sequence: TGTGCCAGCAGTTCCCTGACTATCTCCTACGAGCAGTACTTC.

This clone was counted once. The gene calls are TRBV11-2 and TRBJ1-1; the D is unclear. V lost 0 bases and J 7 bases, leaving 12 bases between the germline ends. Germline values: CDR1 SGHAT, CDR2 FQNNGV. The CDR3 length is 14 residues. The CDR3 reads CASSLDRGVGEAFF. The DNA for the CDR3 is TGTGCCAGCAGCTTAGATCGGGGAGTGGGTGAAGCTTTCTTT.

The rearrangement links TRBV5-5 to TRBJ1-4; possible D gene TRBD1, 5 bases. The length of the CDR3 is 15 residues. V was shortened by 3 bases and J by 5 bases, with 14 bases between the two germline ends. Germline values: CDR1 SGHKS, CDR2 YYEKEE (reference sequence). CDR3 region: CASSWEGLMNEKLFF. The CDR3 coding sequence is TGTGCCAGCAGCTGGGAGGGGCTCATGAATGAAAAACTGTTTTTT.

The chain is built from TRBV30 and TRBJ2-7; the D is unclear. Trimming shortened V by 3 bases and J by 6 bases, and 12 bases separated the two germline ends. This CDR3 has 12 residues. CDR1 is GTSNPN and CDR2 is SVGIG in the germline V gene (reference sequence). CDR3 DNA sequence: TGTGCCTGGAGCATAGGGTGGGTCGAGCAGTACTTC. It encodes CAWSIGWVEQYF.

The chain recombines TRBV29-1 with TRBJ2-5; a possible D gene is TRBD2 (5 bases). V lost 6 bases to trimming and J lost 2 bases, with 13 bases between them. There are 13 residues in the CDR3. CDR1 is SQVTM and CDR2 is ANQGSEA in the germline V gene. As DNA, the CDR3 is TGCAGCGTCAACCGGGATCTACAAGAGACCCAGTACTTC. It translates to CSVNRDLQETQYF.

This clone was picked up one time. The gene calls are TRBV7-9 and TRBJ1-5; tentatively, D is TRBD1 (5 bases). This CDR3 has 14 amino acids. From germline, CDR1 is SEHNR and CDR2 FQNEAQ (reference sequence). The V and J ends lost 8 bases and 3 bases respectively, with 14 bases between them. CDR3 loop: CASATGPINQPQHF. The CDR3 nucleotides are TGTGCCAGCGCGACGGGACCGATCAATCAGCCCCAGCATTTT.

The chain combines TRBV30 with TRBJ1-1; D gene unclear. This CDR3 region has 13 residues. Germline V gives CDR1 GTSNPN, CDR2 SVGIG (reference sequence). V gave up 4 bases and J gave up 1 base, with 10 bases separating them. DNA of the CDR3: TGTGCCTGGACGGGAGGGTGGAACACTGAAGCTTTCTTT. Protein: CAWTGGWNTEAFF.